The 8 T cell receptor beta chains in this list originate from one sample, sequenced in a study of T cell repertoires in ileal Crohn's disease. Libraries were prepared by immunoSEQ multiplex PCR; TCRdb keeps only in-frame clonotypes and omits some of them. Here the sample spans more than 15,000 clones, 70% to 90% being singletons. The sample taken for sequencing was ileal tissue. The receptors were sampled from an adult with Crohn's disease.

The V and J genes are TRBV7-9 and TRBJ2-7, with TRBD2 matching 7 bases. This CDR3 comprises 17 residues. J gave up 7 bases and V 5 bases, and 20 bases lay outside the gene matches. From germline, CDR1 is SEHNR and CDR2 FQNEAQ (reference sequence). CDR3 bases: TGTGCCAGCAGCCCAGTTGAAGCAGCGGGGAGGGTTCGAGAGCAGTACTTC. This encodes CASSPVEAAGRVREQYF.

CDR3 DNA: TGTGCCAGCAGTGACAGGGGGCGTAAGTACTTC. It yields the protein CASSDRGRKYF. This chain uses TRBV27 with TRBJ2-7; 10 nucleotides match TRBD1. V shed 5 bases, J shed 11 bases, and the junction held 3 bases outside the gene matches. The CDR3 is 11 residues long. The germline V gene has CDR1 MNHEY and CDR2 SMNVEV (reference sequence).

Notes on this clone: Other DNA variants within this sample encode the same CDR3. The rearrangement uses TRBV7-8 and TRBJ1-6; 8 bases are a match to TRBD1. V dropped 4 bases and J dropped 8; count of bases not matched to a gene: 10. The CDR3 spans 16 residues. Germline V gene data show CDR1 as SGHVS and CDR2 as FQNEAQ. Written as DNA, the CDR3 is TGTGCCAGCAGCTCCGGGACAGGAGCAGATGATTCACCCCTCCACTTT. Residues: CASSSGTGADDSPLHF.

This clone was detected only a few times. V is TRBV18 and J is TRBJ1-3; 7 positions agree with TRBD1. CDR1 is KGHSH and CDR2 is LQKENI in the germline V gene. There are 14 residues in the CDR3. V lost 5 bases and J lost 4; bases outside the gene matches: 5. The CDR3 is CASSKGTEGNTIYF. CDR3 DNA sequence: TGTGCCAGCTCAAAAGGGACAGAGGGAAACACCATATATTTT.

About this clone: A junction boundary mismatches the germline segment, possibly from a read error. This rearrangement joins TRBV15 to TRBJ1-1, with D unresolved. Looked up from germline, CDR1 is LNHNV and CDR2 is YYDKDF (reference sequence). The CDR3 covers 14 residues. The CDR3 sequence is CATSRERRYTEAFF. In nucleotides, the CDR3 is TGTGCCACCAGCCGAGAGAGGCGGTACACTGAAGCTTTCTTT.

The chain carries TRBV6-4 and TRBJ2-3; 13 nucleotides match TRBD2. The V gene's germline CDR1 is MRHNA and CDR2 SNTAGT. The CDR3 has 19 residues. V lost 2 bases and J lost 5; bases outside the gene matches: 13. This CDR3 reads CASSDRGLAGARRGDTQYF. CDR3 bases: TGTGCCAGCAGTGACAGAGGACTAGCGGGGGCCCGGCGTGGAGATACGCAGTATTTT.

This clone has more than one count but fewer than ten. In DNA form, the CDR3 reads TGTGCCAGCAGTGAAATCAGGGAGGTTAGCAATCAGCCCCAGCATTTT. It codes for CASSEIREVSNQPQHF. This chain joins TRBV6-1 and TRBJ1-5; tentative D call: TRBD1 (5 bases). Germline assignment: CDR1 MNHNS and CDR2 SASEGT. With 2 bases removed from V and 0 bases from J, the gap between germline ends came to 11 bases. This CDR3 spans 16 amino acids.

CDR3 in amino acids: CASSGGTALGDYGYTF. CDR3 coding DNA: TGTGCCAGCAGCGGTGGGACAGCCCTCGGAGACTATGGCTACACCTTC. The chain is built from TRBV9 and TRBJ1-2, with 7 bases aligning to TRBD1. CDR1 is SGDLS and CDR2 is YYNGEE in the germline V gene. V lost 3 bases, J lost 3 bases, and 11 bases stayed unmatched. The CDR3 consists of 16 residues.